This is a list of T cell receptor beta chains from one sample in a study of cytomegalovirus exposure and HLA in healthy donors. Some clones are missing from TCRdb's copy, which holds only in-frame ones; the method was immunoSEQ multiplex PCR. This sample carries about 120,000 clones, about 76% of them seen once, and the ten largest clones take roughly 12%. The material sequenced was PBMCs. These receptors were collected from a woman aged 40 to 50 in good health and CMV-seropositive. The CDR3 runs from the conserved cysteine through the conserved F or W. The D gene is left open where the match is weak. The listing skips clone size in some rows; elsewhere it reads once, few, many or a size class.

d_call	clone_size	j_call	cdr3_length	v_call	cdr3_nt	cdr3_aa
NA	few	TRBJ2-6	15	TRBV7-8	TGTGCCAGCAGCTCAGGGATTTCTGGGGCCAACGTCCTGACTTTC	CASSSGISGANVLTF
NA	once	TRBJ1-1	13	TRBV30	TGTGCCTGGAGTGTTCTGGGGAGAACTGAAGCTTTCTTT	CAWSVLGRTEAFF
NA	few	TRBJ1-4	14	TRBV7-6	TGTGCCAGCAGCTTAGATTCCGGGGTGGGAAAACTGTTTTTT	CASSLDSGVGKLFF
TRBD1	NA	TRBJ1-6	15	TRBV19	TGTGCCAGTAGGACAGGGGAGTCCTATAATTCACCCCTCCACTTT	CASRTGESYNSPLHF
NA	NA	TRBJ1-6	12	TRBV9	TGTGCCAGCAGCGTAGAAGGGGGACCCCTCCACTTT	CASSVEGGPLHF
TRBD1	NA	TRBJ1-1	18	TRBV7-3	TGTGCCAGCAGCTTAAGGGTTCCGCAGGGGGCTGCGAACACTGAAGCTTTCTTT	CASSLRVPQGAANTEAFF
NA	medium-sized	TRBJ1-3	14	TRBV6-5	TGTGCCAGCAAGCCGGGGAACTCTGGAAACACCATATATTTT	CASKPGNSGNTIYF
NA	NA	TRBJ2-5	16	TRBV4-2	TGTGCCAGCAGCCAAGATGCGGCTTTTGCGGGAGAGACCCAGTACTTC	CASSQDAAFAGETQYF
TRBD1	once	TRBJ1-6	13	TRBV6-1	TGTGCCAGCAGTGAAGGGGACAGTTATCCCCTCCACTTT	CASSEGDSYPLHF
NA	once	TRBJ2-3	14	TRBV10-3	TGTGCCATCAGCGCGGGACTGCACACAGATACGCAGTATTTT	CAISAGLHTDTQYF
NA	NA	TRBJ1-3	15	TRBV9	TGTGCCAGCAGCGTTTGGGACTACGAGGGGGTCACCATATATTTT	CASSVWDYEGVTIYF
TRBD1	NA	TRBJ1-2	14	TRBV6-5	TGTGCCAGCAGTCCCACAGGGGGCTTCTATGGCTACACCTTC	CASSPTGGFYGYTF
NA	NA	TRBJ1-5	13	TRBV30	TGTGCCTGGAGTGCACAGGGCACCGAGCCCCAGCATTTT	CAWSAQGTEPQHF
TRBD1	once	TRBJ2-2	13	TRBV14	TGTGCCAGCAGCCGACAGGGGATAGGGGAGCTGTTTTTT	CASSRQGIGELFF
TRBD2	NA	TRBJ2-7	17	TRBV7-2	TGTGCCAGCAGCTTAGGGGGTCTAGCGGATTCCTCCTACGAGCAGTACTTC	CASSLGGLADSSYEQYF
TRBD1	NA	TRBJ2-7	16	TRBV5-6	TGTGCCAGCAGCATAAGAGGGGGCGCCTTGGGCTACGAGCAGTACTTC	CASSIRGGALGYEQYF
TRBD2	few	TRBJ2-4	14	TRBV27	TGTGCCAGCAGTTCCCCACCGAGGGAGGGCATTCAGTACTTC	CASSSPPREGIQYF
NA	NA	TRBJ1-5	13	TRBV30	TGTGCCTGGAGTTCAACAAACAATCAGCCCCAGCATTTT	CAWSSTNNQPQHF
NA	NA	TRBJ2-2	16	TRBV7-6	TGTGCCAGCAGCTTAGCTGGGGGCAAGAACGCCGGGGAGCTGTTTTTT	CASSLAGGKNAGELFF
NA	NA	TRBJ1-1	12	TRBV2	TGTGCCAGCAGGAGGGCTCAAATTGAAGCTTTCTTT	CASRRAQIEAFF
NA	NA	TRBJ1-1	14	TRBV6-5	TGTGCCAGCAGTTACCTGACAGCGAACACTGAAGCTTTCTTT	CASSYLTANTEAFF
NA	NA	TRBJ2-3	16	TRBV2	TGTGCCAGCAGAGTCTCGGGGAATTCTAGCACAGATACGCAGTATTTT	CASRVSGNSSTDTQYF
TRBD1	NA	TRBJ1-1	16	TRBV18	TGTGCCAGCTCACCACTTGTTACCGGGACAGCTTTTGAAGCTTTCTTT	CASSPLVTGTAFEAFF
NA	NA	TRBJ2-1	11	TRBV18	TGTGCCAGCTCATCCAACAACGAGCAGTTCTTC	CASSSNNEQFF
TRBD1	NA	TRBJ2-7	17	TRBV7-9	TGTGCCAGCAGCTTAGCCGAGAGGAGACAGGGGGCCTACGAGCAGTACTTC	CASSLAERRQGAYEQYF
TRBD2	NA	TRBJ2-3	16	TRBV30	TGTGCCTGGCCCCCCCCGACTAGCGGGGTAACAGATACGCAGTATTTT	CAWPPPTSGVTDTQYF
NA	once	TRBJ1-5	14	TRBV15	TGTGCCACCAGCAGAGATCACGGTGGTCAGCCCCAGCATTTT	CATSRDHGGQPQHF
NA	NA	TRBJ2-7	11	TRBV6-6	TGTGCCAGCAGCGGGGCCTACGAGCAGTACTTC	CASSGAYEQYF
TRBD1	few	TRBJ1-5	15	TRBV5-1	TGCGCCAGCAGGCCCGGGACAGGGAATAATCAGCCCCAGCATTTT	CASRPGTGNNQPQHF
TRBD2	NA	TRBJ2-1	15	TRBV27	TGTGCCAGCAGTTTTGGCGGGGGTGCCTACAATGAGCAGTTCTTC	CASSFGGGAYNEQFF
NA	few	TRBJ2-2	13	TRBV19	TGTGCCAGTAGTATAGTGAAGTTGACAGAGCTGTTTTTT	CASSIVKLTELFF
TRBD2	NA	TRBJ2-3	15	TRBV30	TGTGCCTGGAGTGGGTCCGGGACTAGCGGAGATACGCAGTATTTT	CAWSGSGTSGDTQYF
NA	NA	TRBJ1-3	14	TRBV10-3	TGTGCCATCACTGGCAGTGACTCTGGAAACACCATATATTTT	CAITGSDSGNTIYF
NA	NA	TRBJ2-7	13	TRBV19	TGTGCCAGTAGTACCAGGGGAACCTACGAGCAGTACTTC	CASSTRGTYEQYF